The sequence of this T cell receptor beta chain was determined in a study of blood T cell repertoires in COVID-19. Germline V CDR1 and CDR2: SNHLY, FYNNEI. The CDR3 extends over 15 amino acids. Between the trimmed V and J ends, which lost 6 bases and 4 bases, there was a span of 18 bases. Libraries were prepared by immunoSEQ multiplex PCR; TCRdb keeps only in-frame clonotypes and omits some of them. Among some 200,000 clones listed, around 85% were seen once. The clonotype originates from a woman aged 50 to 60 in a cohort exposed to, infected with or recovered from COVID-19 (not recorded which). Sequencing input: PBMCs or T cells enriched from blood (not recorded which). The chain is built from TRBV2 and TRBJ2-5; a weak D match, TRBD2 (5 bases). The CDR3 protein is CASRSGAAAGETQYF. The CDR3 DNA sequence: TGTGCCAGCAGATCTGGAGCGGCGGCCGGAGAGACCCAGTACTTC.